Below are 24 T cell receptor beta chains sequenced from a single sample in a study of T-cell memory formation after mild COVID-19. TCRdb ran MiXCR on the 5' RACE reads and lists one entry per CDR3 protein. The data contain 80,000 to 90,000 distinct CDR3 sequences, 25% of them singletons. Material: PBMCs or a T cell subset sorted from them (not recorded which). The receptor set was obtained from a young man who had mild COVID-19 (a few samples of this study predate the infection). Cell type and time point are not known.

Only a few counts were recorded for this clonotype. This rearrangement joins TRBV5-1 to TRBJ2-1; 7 nucleotides match TRBD2. Per germline, CDR1 SGHRS and CDR2 YFSETQ. V trimming: 7 bases; J trimming: 9 bases; junction bases outside the gene matches: 10. CDR3 length: 13 amino acids. The CDR3 protein is CASGSGDVVEQFF. Here the CDR3 DNA reads TGCGCCAGCGGGAGCGGGGACGTGGTTGAGCAGTTCTTC. Supplemented by reference TRBV5-1 and TRBJ2-1, the full variable domain reads KAGVTQTPRYLIKTRGQQVTLSCSPISGHRSVSWYQQTPGQGLQFLFEYFSETQRNKGNFPGRFSGRQFSNSRSEMNVSTLELGDSALYLCASGSGDVVEQFFGPGTRLTVL.

This clonotype occurred a few times. The CDR3 reads CASSSVGQGAGKLFF. The CDR3 DNA is TGTGCCAGCAGCTCTGTGGGACAGGGGGCAGGGAAACTGTTTTTT. The chain links TRBV7-9 to TRBJ1-4, with TRBD1 identical over 12 bases. The CDR3 spans 15 residues. CDR1 SEHNR and CDR2 FQNEAQ come from the germline V gene (reference sequence). Trimming at V came to 4 bases and at J to 11 bases, leaving 8 bases not matched to a gene.

V usage is TRBV27 and J usage is TRBJ1-5; D not resolved. The germline CDR1 and CDR2 sequences are MNHEY and SMNVEV (reference sequence). The V end lost 5 bases, the J end lost 4 bases, and 15 bases lay between the germline ends. The CDR3 totals 15 residues. Here the CDR3 reads CASSPGRGANQPQHF. DNA of the CDR3: TGTGCCAGCAGTCCCGGTCGCGGAGCAAATCAGCCCCAGCATTTT.

The gene calls are TRBV12-3 or TRBV12-4 and TRBJ2-2, with 9 bases fitting TRBD1. V trimming: 6 bases; J trimming: 6 bases; junction bases outside the gene matches: 5. The CDR3 length is 14 residues. CDR3 loop: CASRARTGAGELFF. In DNA form, the CDR3 reads TGTGCCAGCAGAGCGAGGACAGGGGCCGGGGAGCTGTTTTTT.

The chain links TRBV7-6 to TRBJ1-1; D is unresolved. From germline, CDR1 is SGHVS and CDR2 FNYEAQ. V lost 2 bases, J lost 1 base, and 23 bases lay in between. The CDR3 extends over 19 amino acids. This CDR3 is CASSLYFSGYGRQNTEAFF. Here the CDR3 DNA reads TGTGCCAGCAGCTTATATTTTTCTGGCTACGGGAGACAGAACACTGAAGCTTTCTTT.

This clonotype turned up a few times. The chain joins TRBV12-3 or TRBV12-4 to TRBJ2-2; the match to TRBD1 covers 10 bases. Trimming cost V 7 bases and J 5 bases; bases outside gene matches: 7. The CDR3 extends over 15 amino acids. The CDR3 here is CASITTGGLTGELFF. The DNA of the CDR3 is TGTGCCAGCATTACGACAGGGGGCTTAACCGGGGAGCTGTTTTTT.

There are a few counts of this clonotype. CDR3 sequence: CATSSRDLPYNEQFF. CDR3 bases: TGTGCCACCAGCAGCCGGGACTTGCCCTACAATGAGCAGTTCTTC. The rearrangement links TRBV15 to TRBJ2-1; possible D gene TRBD2, 6 bases. Germline V gene lookup returns CDR1 LNHNV and CDR2 YYDKDF (reference sequence). CDR3 length: 15 amino acids. The germline V and J ends were trimmed by 3 bases and 2 bases, with 11 bases remaining between them.

This clonotype was found a few times. The chain combines TRBV6-1 with TRBJ2-2; 9 nucleotides match TRBD1. The CDR3 extends over 15 amino acids. Trimming at V came to 5 bases and at J to 6 bases, leaving 7 bases not matched to a gene. In germline, CDR1 is MNHNS, CDR2 SASEGT. In nucleotides, the CDR3 is TGTGCCAGCAGTCCCCGGGACAGGGCCGCCGGGGAGCTGTTTTTT. Its translation is CASSPRDRAAGELFF.

This clonotype was observed a handful of times. The V gene is TRBV4-3, the J gene TRBJ1-1, with unresolved D. Germline V gives CDR1 LGHNA, CDR2 YSLEER. V was shortened by 0 bases and J by 6 bases, with 14 bases between the two germline ends. This CDR3 has 15 residues. CDR3 nucleotide sequence: TGCGCCAGCAGCCAAGATAGGACGGGTACGTCTGAAGCTTTCTTT. This gives the protein CASSQDRTGTSEAFF.

The chain is built from TRBV5-1 and TRBJ2-7; TRBD1 is a possible D gene (5 bases). V was cut by 0 bases and J by 1 base, with 8 bases left in between. This CDR3 region has 14 residues. The germline V gene has CDR1 SGHRS and CDR2 YFSETQ. CDR3 residues: CASSLAPGSYEQYV. The CDR3 DNA follows: TGCGCCAGCAGCTTGGCTCCAGGGTCCTACGAGCAGTACGTC.

The V and J genes are TRBV10-3 and TRBJ1-1; weak D call: TRBD1 (6 bases). Trimming removed 2 bases from V and 5 bases from J, with 21 bases in between. The V gene's germline CDR1 is ENHRY and CDR2 SYGVKD. The CDR3 has 17 residues. Written as DNA, the CDR3 is TGTGCCATCAGTGAGCCCACGATAACAGGGAGGAGGACTGAAGCTTTCTTT. This translates into CAISEPTITGRRTEAFF.

This clonotype turned up a few times. The V gene is TRBV4-3, the J gene TRBJ2-7, with a possible D match to TRBD1 (6 bases). CDR3 length: 15 amino acids. The ends were cut back, 0 bases at V and 3 bases at J, with 12 bases in the middle. Per germline, CDR1 LGHNA and CDR2 YSLEER. CDR3 amino acids: CASSQEDRPNYEQYV. CDR3 nucleotide sequence: TGCGCCAGCAGCCAAGAGGACAGACCGAACTACGAGCAGTACGTC.

The J gene is TRBJ1-5, the V gene TRBV27, with 12 bases aligning to TRBD1. The germline gives CDR1 MNHEY, CDR2 SMNVEV (reference sequence). V lost 3 bases to trimming and J lost 4 bases; unmatched junction nucleotides: 10. This CDR3 has 18 residues. The DNA for the CDR3 is TGTGCCAGCAGTTTTGCCGGGACAGGGGGCCCGGGGAATCAGCCCCAGCATTTT. Its translation is CASSFAGTGGPGNQPQHF.

This clonotype was recorded a few times. The gene calls are TRBV4-3 and TRBJ2-5, with TRBD1 identical over 8 bases. The CDR3 spans 13 residues. With V trimmed by 2 bases and J by 10 bases, 6 bases remained unmatched. Germline V lookup: CDR1 LGHNA, CDR2 YSLEER. The CDR3 DNA follows: TGCGCCAGCAGCCAATTGGGACAGGTCAACCAGTACTTC. Its translation is CASSQLGQVNQYF.

This clonotype was found a few times. The rearrangement links TRBV6-5 to TRBJ2-7; no definite D call. The V gene's germline CDR1 is MNHEY and CDR2 SVGAGI. The V gene lost 0 bases and the J gene lost 7 bases, with 13 bases spanning the gap. The CDR3 sequence is 14 residues long. CDR3 sequence reads: CASSYSPLGFEQYF. The DNA for the CDR3 is TGTGCCAGCAGTTACTCTCCCTTAGGGTTTGAGCAGTACTTC.

The chain combines TRBV6-2 or TRBV6-3 with TRBJ2-5; D is possibly TRBD1 (5 bases). The CDR3 contains 17 residues. CDR1 MNHEY and CDR2 SVGEGT come from the germline V gene. Trimming stripped 0 bases from V and 2 bases from J, with 16 bases between. The CDR3 is CASSYSIIVAGQETQYF. In nucleotides, the CDR3 is TGTGCCAGCAGTTACTCGATCATCGTGGCAGGGCAAGAGACCCAGTACTTC.

This clonotype was found a few times. This chain links TRBV5-1 with TRBJ1-1; 9 nucleotides align to TRBD1. This CDR3 comprises 15 residues. The junction had 4 bases not matched to a gene; V was cut back by 3 bases and J by 1 base. Germline CDR1 SGHRS, CDR2 YFSETQ. CDR3 loop: CASSWTGATNTEAFF. DNA of the CDR3: TGCGCCAGCAGCTGGACAGGGGCCACGAACACTGAAGCTTTCTTT.

The chain employs TRBV4-2 and TRBJ2-5; TRBD2 might be the D (5 bases). This CDR3 has 17 amino acids. Looked up from germline, CDR1 is LGHNA and CDR2 is YNFKEQ. Trimming cost V 0 bases and J 1 base, with 15 bases left between them. The CDR3 loop is CASSQDPVGAPQETQYF. The CDR3 DNA reads as TGTGCCAGCAGCCAAGACCCGGTGGGAGCGCCCCAAGAGACCCAGTACTTC.

V usage is TRBV29-1 and J usage is TRBJ2-4; D uncertain. This CDR3 contains 12 residues. The germline V gene has CDR1 SQVTM and CDR2 ANQGSEA. V gave up 4 bases and J gave up 9 bases, with 13 bases separating them. The CDR3 DNA reads TGCAGCGTTGCAGGTGCCCGAGGCATTCAGTACTTC. Translation: CSVAGARGIQYF.

This clonotype was picked up a small number of times. V gene TRBV5-6 combines with J gene TRBJ2-1; 7 positions agree with TRBD1. This CDR3 region has 14 residues. Germline V gene data show CDR1 as SGHDT and CDR2 as YYEEEE. The junction had 5 bases not matched to a gene; V was cut back by 4 bases and J by 4 bases. CDR3 in amino acids: CASSPRDSYNEQFF. Written as DNA, the CDR3 is TGTGCCAGCAGCCCCCGGGACAGTTACAATGAGCAGTTCTTC.

There are many counts of this clonotype. This sequence joins TRBV12-3 or TRBV12-4 and TRBJ2-3, with a possible D match to TRBD1 (7 bases). Trimming removed 7 bases at V and 5 bases at J, with 22 bases between. The CDR3 totals 16 residues. CDR3 nucleotide sequence: TGTGCCAGCAACCTCCTCTCAGGGGGGATGAGAGATACGCAGTATTTT. Its translation is CASNLLSGGMRDTQYF.

This clonotype was counted between two and nine times. The V call is TRBV11-2, the J call TRBJ2-2; D remains unclear. The CDR3 has 14 residues. The germline CDR1 and CDR2 sequences are SGHAT and FQNNGV. Trimming stripped 5 bases from V and 5 bases from J, with 12 bases between. This CDR3 is CASSPPLATGELFF. CDR3 DNA sequence: TGTGCCAGCAGCCCCCCCCTCGCGACCGGGGAGCTGTTTTTT.

The genes are TRBV7-6 and TRBJ1-2; 7 bases fit TRBD1. The V segment lost 4 bases and the J segment 6 bases; nucleotides outside the gene matches: 29. Germline V gene data show CDR1 as SGHVS and CDR2 as FNYEAQ. This CDR3 is 21 amino acids long. The CDR3 DNA sequence: TGTGCCAGCAGCTCGAATCCGATTACCCTATACACAATACTCGGGACAGATGGCTACACCTTC. Its protein product is CASSSNPITLYTILGTDGYTF.

This chain links TRBV11-1 with TRBJ2-1; tentatively, D is TRBD2 (6 bases). This CDR3 has 13 amino acids. The germline V gene encodes CDR1 SGHAT and CDR2 FQDESV (reference sequence). V gave up 8 bases and J gave up 5 bases, with 13 bases separating them. CDR3 amino acids: CASVRLGNNEQFF. The DNA of the CDR3 is TGTGCCAGCGTGAGACTAGGCAACAATGAGCAGTTCTTC.